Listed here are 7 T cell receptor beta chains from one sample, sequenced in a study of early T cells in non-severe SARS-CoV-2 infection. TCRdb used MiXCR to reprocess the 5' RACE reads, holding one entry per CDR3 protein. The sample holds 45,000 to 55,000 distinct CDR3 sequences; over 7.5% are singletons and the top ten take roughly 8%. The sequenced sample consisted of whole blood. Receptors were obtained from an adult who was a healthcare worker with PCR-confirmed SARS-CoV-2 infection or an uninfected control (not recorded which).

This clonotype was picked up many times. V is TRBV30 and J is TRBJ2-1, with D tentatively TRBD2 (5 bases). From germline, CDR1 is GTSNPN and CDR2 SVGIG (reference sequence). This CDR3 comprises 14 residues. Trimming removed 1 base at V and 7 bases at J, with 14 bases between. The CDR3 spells CAWSGTGLRNEQFF. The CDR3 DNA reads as TGTGCCTGGAGTGGGACTGGGTTGCGTAATGAGCAGTTCTTC.

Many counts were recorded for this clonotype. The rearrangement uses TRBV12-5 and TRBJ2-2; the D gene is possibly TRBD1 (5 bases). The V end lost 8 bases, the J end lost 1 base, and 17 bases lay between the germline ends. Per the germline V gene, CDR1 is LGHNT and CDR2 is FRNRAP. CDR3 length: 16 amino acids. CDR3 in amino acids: CASKSQTGWNTGELFF. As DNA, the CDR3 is TGTGCTAGTAAGAGCCAAACAGGATGGAACACCGGGGAGCTGTTTTTT.

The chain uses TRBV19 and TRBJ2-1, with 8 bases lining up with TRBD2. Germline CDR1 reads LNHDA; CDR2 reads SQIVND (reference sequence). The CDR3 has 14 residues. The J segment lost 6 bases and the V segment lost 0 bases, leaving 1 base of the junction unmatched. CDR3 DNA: TGTGCCAGTAGTATAGAACGGGGGGGCAATGAGCAGTTCTTC. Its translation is CASSIERGGNEQFF.

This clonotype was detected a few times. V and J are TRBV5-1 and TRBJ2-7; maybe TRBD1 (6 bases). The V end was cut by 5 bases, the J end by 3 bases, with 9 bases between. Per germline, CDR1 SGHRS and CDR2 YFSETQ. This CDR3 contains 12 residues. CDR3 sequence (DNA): TGCGCCAGCAGTCAACAGGGCTACGAGCAGTACTTC. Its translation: CASSQQGYEQYF.

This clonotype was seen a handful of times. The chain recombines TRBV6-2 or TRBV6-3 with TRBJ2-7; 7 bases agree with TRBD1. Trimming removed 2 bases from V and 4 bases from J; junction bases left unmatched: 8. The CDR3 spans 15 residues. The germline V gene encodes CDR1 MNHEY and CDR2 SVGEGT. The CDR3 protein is CASSYDPVGQYEQYF. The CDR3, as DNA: TGTGCCAGCAGTTACGACCCCGTGGGACAGTACGAGCAGTACTTC.

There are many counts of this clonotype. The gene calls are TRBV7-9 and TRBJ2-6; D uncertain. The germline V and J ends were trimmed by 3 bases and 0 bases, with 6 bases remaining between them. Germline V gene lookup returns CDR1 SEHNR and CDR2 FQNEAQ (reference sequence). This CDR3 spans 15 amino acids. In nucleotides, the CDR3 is TGTGCCAGCAGCTTCAGTGTCTCTGGGGCCAACGTCCTGACTTTC. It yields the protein CASSFSVSGANVLTF.

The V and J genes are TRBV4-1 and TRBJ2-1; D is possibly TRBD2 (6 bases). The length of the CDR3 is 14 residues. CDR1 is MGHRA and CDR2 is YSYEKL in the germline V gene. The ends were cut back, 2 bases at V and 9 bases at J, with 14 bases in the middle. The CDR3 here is CASSQPTSRGEQFF. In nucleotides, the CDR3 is TGCGCCAGCAGCCAACCGACTAGTCGCGGTGAGCAGTTCTTC.